A selection of T cell receptor beta chains follows, all from one sample in a study of blood T cell repertoires in COVID-19. Repertoires were generated with immunoSEQ multiplex PCR, while TCRdb's copy carries only in-frame clones and drops some. The table has 220,000 or so clones, 89% seen once. Sequenced: peripheral blood. The receptors stem from a man aged 55 to 70 who had recovered from COVID-19. The CDR3 runs from the conserved cysteine through the conserved F or W. Fields, in order: CDR3 length, V gene, J gene, CDR3 protein.

15,TRBV19,TRBJ1-1,CASKEWRLGNTEAFF
14,TRBV18,TRBJ1-1,CASSQGQGGTEAFF
14,TRBV2,TRBJ1-2,CASRSPGQTPGYTF
16,TRBV7-3,TRBJ2-2,CASSLTSTGATGELFF
12,TRBV19,TRBJ1-5,CASSYSNQPQHF
13,TRBV27,TRBJ1-5,CASRGQLNQPQHF
11,TRBV20-1,TRBJ2-1,CAPGYHNEQFF
20,TRBV15,TRBJ2-5,CATSRDLPVSGEGRRETQYF
14,TRBV7-9,TRBJ2-5,CASSFSGGLETQYF
16,TRBV5-1,TRBJ2-5,CASSLGWRGSQETQYF
13,TRBV6-1,TRBJ1-6,CASSEVNNSPLHF
14,TRBV5-1,TRBJ1-2,CASSSGQGSYGYTF
15,TRBV3-1/TRBV3-2,TRBJ2-5,CASSPRTGAGETQYF
18,TRBV3-1/TRBV3-2,TRBJ2-7,CASSQDQASGRATYEQYF
15,TRBV6-2/TRBV6-3,TRBJ1-2,CASSVPQGANYGYTF
15,TRBV27,TRBJ2-4,CASSPLGTGYGIQYF
17,TRBV19,TRBJ1-6,CASRLRGEGAGNSPLHF
15,TRBV12-5,TRBJ2-3,CASGLVAQFIDTQYF
16,TRBV5-6,TRBJ2-2,CASSLASGGASGELFF
12,TRBV10-2,TRBJ2-1,CASGQVYNEQFF
17,TRBV7-7,TRBJ2-2,CASSRGQGPKRAGELFF
12,TRBV19,TRBJ1-4,CASSQGNEKLFF
15,TRBV27,TRBJ2-1,CASSEAGGTYNEQFF
14,TRBV19,TRBJ2-3,CASSPFTNTDTQYF
16,TRBV27,TRBJ2-1,CASRSGGGRAYNEQFF
16,TRBV5-4,TRBJ2-2,CASSLMGSGNTGELFF
16,TRBV27,TRBJ2-1,CASSSRVASTYNEQFF
15,TRBV9,TRBJ2-7,CASSVDSGRDYEQYF
15,TRBV18,TRBJ2-3,CASSPTAGLTDTQYF
14,TRBV7-8,TRBJ2-3,CASRWGTTTDTQYF
14,TRBV6-5,TRBJ2-5,CASSPRGLGETQYF
14,TRBV3-1/TRBV3-2,TRBJ1-2,CASSRQGVDYGYTF
13,TRBV28,TRBJ1-1,CASSLRDRAQAFF
14,TRBV7-2,TRBJ2-3,CASIVGLATDTQYF
14,TRBV19,TRBJ2-3,CATKDYPSTDTQYF
14,TRBV6-5,TRBJ2-7,CASRSPGQNYEQYF
15,TRBV4-3,TRBJ2-3,CASSPRQGLTDTQYF
13,TRBV2,TRBJ1-5,CASSGGGDQPQHF
15,TRBV2,TRBJ2-1,CASNPTSGAYNEQFF
14,TRBV6-4,TRBJ2-2,CASSDASATGELFF
13,TRBV7-2,TRBJ1-2,CASSPDRLYGYTF
13,TRBV9,TRBJ1-2,CASSPRAGDGYTF
12,TRBV12-3/TRBV12-4,TRBJ2-5,CASGRGKETQYF
16,TRBV7-2,TRBJ1-2,CASSLAGRGTHYGYTF
15,TRBV28,TRBJ2-1,CASSPGGTPRNEQFF
14,TRBV28,TRBJ2-7,CASSTPGTLYEQYF